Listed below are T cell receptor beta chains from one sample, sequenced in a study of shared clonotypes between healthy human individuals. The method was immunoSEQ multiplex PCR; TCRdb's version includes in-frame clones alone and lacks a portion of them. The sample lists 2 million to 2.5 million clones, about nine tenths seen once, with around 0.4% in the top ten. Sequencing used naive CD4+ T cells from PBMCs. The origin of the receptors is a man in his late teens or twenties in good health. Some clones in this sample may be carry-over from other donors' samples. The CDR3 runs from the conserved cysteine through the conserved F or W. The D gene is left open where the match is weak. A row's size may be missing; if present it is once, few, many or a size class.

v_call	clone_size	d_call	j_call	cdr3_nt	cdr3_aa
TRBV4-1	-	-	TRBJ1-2	TGCGCCAGCAGCCAAGACCGAAAGTCCGGGACCACCGCTAACTATGGCTACACCTTC	CASSQDRKSGTTANYGYTF
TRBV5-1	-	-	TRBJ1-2	TGCGCCAGCACCACGGACAGTCCCCGACCTAACTATGGCTACACCTTC	CASTTDSPRPNYGYTF
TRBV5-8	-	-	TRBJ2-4	TGTGCCAGCACCATCCAGCGGGTAATAGCCAAAAACATTCAGTACTTC	CASTIQRVIAKNIQYF
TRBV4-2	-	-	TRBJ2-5	TGTGCCAGCAGCCAAGATCGGGGCGTGGAGACCCAGTACTTC	CASSQDRGVETQYF
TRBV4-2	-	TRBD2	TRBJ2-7	TGTGCCAGCTCACCCCAGGGCTCTAGCGGGAGGTACGAGCAGTACTTC	CASSPQGSSGRYEQYF
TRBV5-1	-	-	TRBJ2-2	TGCGCCAGCAGCTGGGCCAGGGATCCCGGGGAGCTGTTTTTT	CASSWARDPGELFF
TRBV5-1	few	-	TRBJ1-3	TGCGCCAGCAGCTTCGGGAGTGAATTTACCTCTGGAAACACCATATATTTT	CASSFGSEFTSGNTIYF
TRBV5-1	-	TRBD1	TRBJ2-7	TGCGCCAGCAGCGAACTTCCGGGACAGGGGGCAGATCAGTACTTC	CASSELPGQGADQYF
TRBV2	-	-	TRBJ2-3	TGTGCCAGCAGTTCGGACCAGGAGGATACGCAGTATTTT	CASSSDQEDTQYF
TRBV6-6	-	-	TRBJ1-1	TGTGCCAGCAGTTACGGGGGGGTCACTGAAGCTTTCTTT	CASSYGGVTEAFF
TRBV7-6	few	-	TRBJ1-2	TGTGCCAGCAGCTTGGGCGGGGGCGGCTATGGCTACACCTTC	CASSLGGGGYGYTF
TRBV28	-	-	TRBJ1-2	TGTGCCAGCAGCCCCCGTCTCGGGTATGGCTACACCTTC	CASSPRLGYGYTF
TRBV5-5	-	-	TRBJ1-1	TGTGCCAGCAGCTTGGCAGCCTCCGGGTCTGAAGCTTTCTTT	CASSLAASGSEAFF
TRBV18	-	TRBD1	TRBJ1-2	TGTGCCAGCTCACCAAAATCTTCGGGACAGGGGGAGTGGGCTAACTATGGCTACACCTTC	CASSPKSSGQGEWANYGYTF
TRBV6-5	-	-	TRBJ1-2	TGTGCCAGCAGTAGAGGGGAAGGGGGTTATGGCTACACCTTC	CASSRGEGGYGYTF
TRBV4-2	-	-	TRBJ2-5	TGTGCCAGCAGCCAAGAACCCTTTCTAGCAGGAGAGACCCAGTACTTC	CASSQEPFLAGETQYF